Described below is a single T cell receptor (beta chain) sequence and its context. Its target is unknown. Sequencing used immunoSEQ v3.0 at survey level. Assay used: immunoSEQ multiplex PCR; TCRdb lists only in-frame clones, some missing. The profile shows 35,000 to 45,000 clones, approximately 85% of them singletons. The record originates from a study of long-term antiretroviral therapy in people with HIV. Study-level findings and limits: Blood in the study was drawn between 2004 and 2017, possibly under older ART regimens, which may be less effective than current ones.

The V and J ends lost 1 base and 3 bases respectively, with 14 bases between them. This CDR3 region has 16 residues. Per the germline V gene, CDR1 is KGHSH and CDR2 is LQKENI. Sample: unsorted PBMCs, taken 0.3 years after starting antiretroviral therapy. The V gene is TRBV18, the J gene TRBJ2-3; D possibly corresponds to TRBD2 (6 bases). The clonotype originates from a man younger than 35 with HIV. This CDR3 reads CASSPRRGGQTDTQYF. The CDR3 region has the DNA TGTGCCAGCTCACCACGCCGCGGAGGGCAGACAGATACGCAGTATTTT.